This T cell receptor beta chain was sequenced for a study of T cell responses to AZD1222 COVID-19 vaccine (dated by TCRdb to the early 2020s). Study-wide context: A total of 230 to 250 trial participants underwent TCR sequencing, of whom 200 to 220 received two doses of AZD1222 and some 25 received two doses of the MenACWY control vaccine. Trial participants were enrolled by age into subgroups of 18-55, 56-69 and 70-plus years, and roughly 150, 30 and 60 TCR-sequenced participants, respectively, were included in these subgroups. Beyond this particular receptor, the publication reports: Reportedly, almost half of the unique spike-specific TCRs recognized epitopes lying outside the regions that are mutated in the B.1.351 and B.1.1.7 variants. Participants were mostly white British, with more females than males. The authors suggested clonal diversity may have been underestimated. Vaccine-associated CD4 TCRs spanned the whole spike protein, with dominant responses in regions 160-218 and 743-854. Only 5 to 7 AZD1222 recipients were SARS-CoV-2 seropositive at baseline, limiting conclusions about previously exposed vaccinees. The 56-69-year group was small, and its depth increase did not reach significance, likely because of low power. Because no samples from the day 14 peak response were available, repertoires could be characterized only after the peak T cell response. A significant rise in spike-specific TCR breadth and depth was observed after two AZD1222 doses relative to day 0 and relative to MenACWY recipients.

The time point label of this sample denotes: baseline before first vaccination. Taken with the paper, the label for treatment or condition translates to: meningococcal conjugate vaccine given as trial control. Samples from vaccinated people were obtained from the UK trials COV001 and COV002, which included a single-blind randomized controlled phase 2/3 trial of AZD1222 (ChAdOx1 nCoV-19) in healthy adults. For TCRbeta chain sequencing, PBMC samples from trial participants were taken at day 0 and at day 28 after the second dose. The CDR3 regions of human TCRbeta chains were analyzed by immunosequencing. In the authors' own workflow: TCRs in the repertoires were compared against a reference library of SARS-CoV-2-specific TCRs that had been generated with the MIRA antigen-specificity platform. Breadth was defined as the fraction of unique TCRs that were SARS-CoV-2-associated. Depth was defined as the fraction of total T cells that were SARS-CoV-2-associated. Using the MIRA data, each spike-specific TCR was mapped to the spike region that the TCR reacts to and placed in a CD4 or CD8 class. Log10-transformed breadth and depth values were compared by one-way ANOVA with Sidak's multiple comparisons tests. TCRdb mirrors the immuneACCESS table, restricted to in-frame sequences. Some clones are absent from its copies; in checked studies, under half trace to an unresolved V gene, and the reason for the others is unknown. That table is the source of V, J and clone size, and D and trimming were worked out from the DNA. The sample table holds about 88,000 clones, of which around nine tenths were seen once. The ten largest clones represent less than 5.5% of the sample.

Including cysteine and phenylalanine, the CDR3 has 17 amino acids. The sequence is cut down to CDR3 DNA, 51 bases in frame from base 1. The germline V gene (reference sequence) yields LNHNV for CDR1 and YYDKDF for CDR2. V sheds 2 bases and J sheds 1 base, leaving 15 bases between their ends. This clone turned up a few times. Which antigen it targets is not known. Base qualities are not recorded, but no much larger clone differs from it by a single base. The specimen comprised peripheral blood, sampled on day 0 of MenACWY control vaccination. This receptor was taken from an adult in good health. The rearrangement combines TRBV15 with TRBJ1-5, with a weak D call of TRBD1 (6 bases match). The DNA is TGTGCCACCAGCAGAAGAGGAGTAGGACAGAGCAATCAGCCCCAGCATTTT. Translated, this is CATSRRGVGQSNQPQHF.